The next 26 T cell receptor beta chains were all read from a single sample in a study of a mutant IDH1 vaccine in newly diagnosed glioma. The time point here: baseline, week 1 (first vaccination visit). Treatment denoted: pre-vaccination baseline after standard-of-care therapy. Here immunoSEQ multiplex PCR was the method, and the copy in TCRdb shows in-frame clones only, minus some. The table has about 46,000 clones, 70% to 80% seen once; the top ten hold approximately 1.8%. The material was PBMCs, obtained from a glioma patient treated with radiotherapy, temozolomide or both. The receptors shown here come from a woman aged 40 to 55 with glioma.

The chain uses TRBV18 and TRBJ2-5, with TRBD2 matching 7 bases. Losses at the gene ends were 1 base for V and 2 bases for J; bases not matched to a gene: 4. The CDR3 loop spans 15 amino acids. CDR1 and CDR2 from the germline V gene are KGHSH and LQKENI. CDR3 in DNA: TGTGCCAGCTCACCACTTGGACTAGGGCAAGAGACCCAGTACTTC. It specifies CASSPLGLGQETQYF.

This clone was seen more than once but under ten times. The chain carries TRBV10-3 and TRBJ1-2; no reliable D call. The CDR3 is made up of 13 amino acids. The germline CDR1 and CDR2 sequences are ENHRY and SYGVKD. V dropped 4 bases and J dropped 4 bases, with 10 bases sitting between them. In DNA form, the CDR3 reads TGTGCCATCAGTGTCCAGCTCGTCTATGGCTACACCTTC. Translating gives CAISVQLVYGYTF.

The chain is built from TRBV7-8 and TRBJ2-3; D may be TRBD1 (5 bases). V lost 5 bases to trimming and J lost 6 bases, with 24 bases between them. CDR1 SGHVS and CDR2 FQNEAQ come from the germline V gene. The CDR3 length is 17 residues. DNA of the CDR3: TGTGCCAGCAGCCTCACCACAGGAGTCTTTGTGTCCGATACGCAGTATTTT. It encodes CASSLTTGVFVSDTQYF.

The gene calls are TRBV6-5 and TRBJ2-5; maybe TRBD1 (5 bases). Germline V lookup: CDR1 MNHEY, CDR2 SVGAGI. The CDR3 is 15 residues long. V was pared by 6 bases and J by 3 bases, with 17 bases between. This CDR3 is CASSPRGFGEETQYF. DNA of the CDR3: TGTGCCAGCAGCCCTAGGGGATTTGGCGAAGAGACCCAGTACTTC.

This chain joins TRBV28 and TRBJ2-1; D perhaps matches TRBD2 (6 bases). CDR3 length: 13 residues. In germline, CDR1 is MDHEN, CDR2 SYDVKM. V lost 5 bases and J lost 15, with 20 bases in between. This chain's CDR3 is CASSRVGTLSGFF. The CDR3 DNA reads TGTGCCAGCAGTCGCGTCGGGACCCTTAGCGGGTTCTTC.

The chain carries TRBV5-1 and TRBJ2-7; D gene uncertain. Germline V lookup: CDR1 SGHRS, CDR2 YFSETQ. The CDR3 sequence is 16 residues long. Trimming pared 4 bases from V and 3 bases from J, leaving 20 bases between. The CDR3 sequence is CASSPELQVGFYEQYF. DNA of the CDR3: TGCGCCAGCAGCCCGGAACTCCAGGTTGGTTTCTACGAGCAGTACTTC.

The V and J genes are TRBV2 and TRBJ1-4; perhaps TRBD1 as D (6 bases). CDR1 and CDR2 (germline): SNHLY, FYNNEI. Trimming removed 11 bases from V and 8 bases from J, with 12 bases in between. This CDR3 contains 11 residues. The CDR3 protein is CAAGGGEKLFF. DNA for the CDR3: TGTGCCGCCGGAGGGGGGGAAAAACTGTTTTTT.

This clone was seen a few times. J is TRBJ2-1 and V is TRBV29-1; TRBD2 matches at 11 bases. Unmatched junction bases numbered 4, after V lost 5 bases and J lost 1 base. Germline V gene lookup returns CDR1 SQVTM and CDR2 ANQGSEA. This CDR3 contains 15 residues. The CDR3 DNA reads TGCAGCGTTCAGACTAGCGGGGAATCCTACAATGAGCAGTTCTTC. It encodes CSVQTSGESYNEQFF.

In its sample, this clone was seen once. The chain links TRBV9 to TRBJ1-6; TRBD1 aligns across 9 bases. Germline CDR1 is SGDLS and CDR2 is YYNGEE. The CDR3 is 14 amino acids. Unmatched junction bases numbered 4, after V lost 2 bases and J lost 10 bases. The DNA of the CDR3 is TGTGCCAGCAGCGTTACAGGGGGCTCCTCACCCCTCCACTTT. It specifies CASSVTGGSSPLHF.

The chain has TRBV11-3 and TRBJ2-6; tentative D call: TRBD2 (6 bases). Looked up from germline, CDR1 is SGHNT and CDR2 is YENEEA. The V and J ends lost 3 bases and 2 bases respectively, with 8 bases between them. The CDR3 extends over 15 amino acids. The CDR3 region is CASSLEGTGANVLTF. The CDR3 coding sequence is TGTGCCAGCAGCTTGGAGGGAACTGGGGCCAACGTCCTGACTTTC.

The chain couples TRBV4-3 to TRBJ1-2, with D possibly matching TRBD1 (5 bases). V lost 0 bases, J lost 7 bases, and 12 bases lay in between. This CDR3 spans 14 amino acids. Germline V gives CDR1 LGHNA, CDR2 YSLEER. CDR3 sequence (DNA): TGCGCCAGCAGCCAAGATAGGGGAGGCCTTGGCTACACCTTC. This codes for CASSQDRGGLGYTF.

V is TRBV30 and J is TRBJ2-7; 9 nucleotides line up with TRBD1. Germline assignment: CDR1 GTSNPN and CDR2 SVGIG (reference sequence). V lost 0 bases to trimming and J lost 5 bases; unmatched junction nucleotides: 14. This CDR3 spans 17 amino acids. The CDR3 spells CAWSVGFRGTGLHEQYF. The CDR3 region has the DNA TGTGCCTGGAGTGTAGGGTTCCGCGGGACAGGGCTCCACGAGCAGTACTTC.

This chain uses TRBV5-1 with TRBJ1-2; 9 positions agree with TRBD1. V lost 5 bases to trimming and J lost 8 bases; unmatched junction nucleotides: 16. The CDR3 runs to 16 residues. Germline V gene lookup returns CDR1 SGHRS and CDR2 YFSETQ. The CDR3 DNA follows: TGCGCCAGCAGTTCAACCGGGACAGGGAAAGTCAGCGGCTACACCTTC. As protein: CASSSTGTGKVSGYTF.

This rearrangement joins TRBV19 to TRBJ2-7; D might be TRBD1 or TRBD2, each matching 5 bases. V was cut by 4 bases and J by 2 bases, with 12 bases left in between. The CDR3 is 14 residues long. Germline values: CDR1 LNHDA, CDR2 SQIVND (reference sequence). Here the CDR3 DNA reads TGTGCCAGTAGTACCCCCAGGGAGACCTACGAGCAGTACTTC. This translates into CASSTPRETYEQYF.

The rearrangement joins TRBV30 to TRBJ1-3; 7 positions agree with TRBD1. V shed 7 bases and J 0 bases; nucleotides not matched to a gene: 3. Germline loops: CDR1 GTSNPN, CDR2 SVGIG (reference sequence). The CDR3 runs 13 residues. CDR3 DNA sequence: TGTGCCTTGGGACAGAACTCTGGAAACACCATATATTTT. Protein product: CALGQNSGNTIYF. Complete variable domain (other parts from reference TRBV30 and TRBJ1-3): SQTIHQWPATLVQPVGSPLSLECTVEGTSNPNLYWYRQAAGRGLQLLFYSVGIGQISSEVPQNLSASRPQDRQFILSSKKLLLSDSGFYLCALGQNSGNTIYFGEGSWLTVV.

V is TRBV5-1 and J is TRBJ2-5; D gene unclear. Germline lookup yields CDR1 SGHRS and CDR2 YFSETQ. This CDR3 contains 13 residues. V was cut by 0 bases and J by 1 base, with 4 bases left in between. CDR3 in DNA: TGCGCCAGCAGCTTGGTATTCCAAGAGACCCAGTACTTC. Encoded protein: CASSLVFQETQYF.

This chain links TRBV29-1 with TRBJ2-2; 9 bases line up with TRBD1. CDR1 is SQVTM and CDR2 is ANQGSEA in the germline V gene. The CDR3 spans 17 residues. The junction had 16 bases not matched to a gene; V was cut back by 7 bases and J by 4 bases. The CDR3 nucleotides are TGCAGCGCCCGTAACTGGGGTACAGGGGGCCCCACCGGGGAGCTGTTTTTT. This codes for CSARNWGTGGPTGELFF.

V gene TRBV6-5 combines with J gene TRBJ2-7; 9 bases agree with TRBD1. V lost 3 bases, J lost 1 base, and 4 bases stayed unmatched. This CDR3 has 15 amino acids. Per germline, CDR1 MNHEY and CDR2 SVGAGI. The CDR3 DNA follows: TGTGCCAGCAGTTATTCAGGACAGGGGTCCTACGAGCAGTACTTC. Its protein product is CASSYSGQGSYEQYF.

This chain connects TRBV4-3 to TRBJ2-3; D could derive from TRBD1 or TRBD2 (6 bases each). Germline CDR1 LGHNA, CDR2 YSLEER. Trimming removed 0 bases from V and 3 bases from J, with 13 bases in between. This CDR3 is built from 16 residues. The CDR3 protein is CASSQDTGALTDTQYF. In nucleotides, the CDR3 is TGCGCCAGCAGCCAAGATACGGGGGCGCTGACAGATACGCAGTATTTT.

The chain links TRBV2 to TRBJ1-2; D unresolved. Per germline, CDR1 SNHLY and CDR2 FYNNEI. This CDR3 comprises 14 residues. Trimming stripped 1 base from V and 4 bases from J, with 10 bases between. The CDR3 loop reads CASSEVARPYGYTF. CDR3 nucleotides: TGTGCCAGCAGTGAAGTGGCCAGACCCTATGGCTACACCTTC.

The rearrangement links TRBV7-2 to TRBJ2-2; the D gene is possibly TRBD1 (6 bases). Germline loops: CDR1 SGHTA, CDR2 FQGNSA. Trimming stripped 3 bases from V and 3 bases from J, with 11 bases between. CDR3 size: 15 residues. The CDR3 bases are TGTGCCAGCAGCTTCACAGGGCGGGACACCGGGGAGCTGTTTTTT. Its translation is CASSFTGRDTGELFF.

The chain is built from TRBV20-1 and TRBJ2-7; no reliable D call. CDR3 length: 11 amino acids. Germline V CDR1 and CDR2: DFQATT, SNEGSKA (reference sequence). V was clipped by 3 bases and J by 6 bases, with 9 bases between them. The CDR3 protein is CSASIDFEQYF. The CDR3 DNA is TGCAGTGCTAGTATCGACTTCGAGCAGTACTTC.

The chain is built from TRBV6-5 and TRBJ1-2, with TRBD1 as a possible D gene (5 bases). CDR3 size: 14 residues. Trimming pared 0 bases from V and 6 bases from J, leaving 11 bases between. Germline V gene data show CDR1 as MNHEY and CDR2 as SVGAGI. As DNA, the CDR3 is TGTGCCAGCAGTTACTCAGGCGGAGGGGATGGCTACACCTTC. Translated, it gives CASSYSGGGDGYTF.

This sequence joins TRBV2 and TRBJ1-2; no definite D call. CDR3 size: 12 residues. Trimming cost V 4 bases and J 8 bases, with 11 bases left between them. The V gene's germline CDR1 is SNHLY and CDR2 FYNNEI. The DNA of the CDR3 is TGTGCCAGCAGTGTGGCAGAAATCGGCTACACCTTC. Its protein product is CASSVAEIGYTF.

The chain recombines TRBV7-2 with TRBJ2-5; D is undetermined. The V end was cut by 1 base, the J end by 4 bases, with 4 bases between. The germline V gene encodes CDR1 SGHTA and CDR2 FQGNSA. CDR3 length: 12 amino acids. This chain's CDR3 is CASSLVRETQYF. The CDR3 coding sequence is TGTGCCAGCAGCTTAGTTCGAGAGACCCAGTACTTC. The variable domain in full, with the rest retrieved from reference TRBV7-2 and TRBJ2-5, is GAGVSQSPSNKVTEKGKDVELRCDPISGHTALYWYRQSLGQGLEFLIYFQGNSAPDKSGLPSDRFSAERTGGSVSTLTIQRTQQEDSAVYLCASSLVRETQYFGPGTRLLVL.

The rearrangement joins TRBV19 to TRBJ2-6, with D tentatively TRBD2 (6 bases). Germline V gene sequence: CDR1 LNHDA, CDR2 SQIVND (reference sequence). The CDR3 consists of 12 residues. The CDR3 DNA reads TGTGCAAGCGGGCCTGGGGCCAACGTCCTGACTTTC. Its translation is CASGPGANVLTF. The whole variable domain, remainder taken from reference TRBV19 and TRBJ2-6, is DGGITQSPKYLFRKEGQNVTLSCEQNLNHDAMYWYRQDPGQGLRLIYYSQIVNDFQKGDIAEGYSVSREKKESFPLTVTSAQKNPTAFYLCASGPGANVLTFGAGSRLTVL.